This T cell receptor (beta chain) was identified during a study of CD8+CD57+ T cells in acquired aplastic anemia. General observations from the study: The CD8+ Simpson's diversity of patients and controls was not significantly different.

CDR1 and CDR2 from the germline V gene are SNHLY and FYNNEI. The CDR3 consists of 13 residues. V trimming: 10 bases; J trimming: 1 base; junction bases outside the gene matches: 4. Profiles of TCR beta VDJ and CDR3 were generated from a genomic DNA template. Using its own MiXCR run on the reads, TCRdb lists one record per CDR3 protein. This sample has approximately 170,000 distinct CDR3 sequences, with about 60% found just once. Details on this clonotype: Its antigen remains unknown.

The sequenced sample consisted of sorted CD4+, CD8+, or CD8+CD57+ T cells (not recorded which) from PBMCs. This receptor was taken from a human donor in good health. V is TRBV2 and J is TRBJ2-1, with 7 bases that match TRBD2. In DNA form, the CDR3 reads TGTGCCAATGGGGGAGGGTCCTACAATGAGCAGTTCTTC. Translation: CANGGGSYNEQFF.